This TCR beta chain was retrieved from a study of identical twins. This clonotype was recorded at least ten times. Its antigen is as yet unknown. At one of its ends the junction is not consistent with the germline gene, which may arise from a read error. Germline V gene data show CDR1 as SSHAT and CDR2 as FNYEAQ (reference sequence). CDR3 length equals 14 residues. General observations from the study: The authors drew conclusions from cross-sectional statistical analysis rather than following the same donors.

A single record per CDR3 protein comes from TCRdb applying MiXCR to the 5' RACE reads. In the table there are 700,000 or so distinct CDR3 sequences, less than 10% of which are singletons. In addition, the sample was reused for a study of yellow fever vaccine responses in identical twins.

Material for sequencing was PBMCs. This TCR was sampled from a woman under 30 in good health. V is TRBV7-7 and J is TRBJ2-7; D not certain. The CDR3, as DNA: TGTGCTAGCAGCCCGTCGGGCCTTACCTACGAGCAGTACTTC. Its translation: CASSPSGLTYEQYF.